Ten or more counts support the clone carrying this T cell receptor (beta chain). Antigen unknown. The data are from a study of CD8+CD57+ T cells in acquired aplastic anemia. At the level of the study: When averaged, DNA from sorted CD4+ and CD8+ cells came to around 3 ug. General study findings and limits: A set of around 30 CD8+ CDR3 sequences was shared between patients and controls, and these sequences appeared highly expressed in patients. Patients and controls had CD8+ Simpson's diversity values that were not significantly distinct.

V shed 3 bases and J 4 bases; nucleotides not matched to a gene: 2. The CDR3 covers 14 residues. Germline V gene data show CDR1 as SGHNT and CDR2 as YYREEE (reference sequence). Profiles of TCR beta VDJ and CDR3 were generated from a genomic DNA template. MiXCR, run by TCRdb on the reads, gives a single entry per CDR3 protein. The repertoire includes about 150,000 distinct CDR3 sequences, about 54% of them detected once, and 12% sits in the top ten. The sequenced patients had an expansion of CD8+CD57+ cells seen by flow cytometry. Severe acquired aplastic anemia was present in all patients. The sequenced material came from sorted CD4+, CD8+, or CD8+CD57+ T cells (not recorded which) from PBMCs. The source is a human donor with aplastic anemia. J is TRBJ1-1 and V is TRBV5-4; 11 bases are a match to TRBD1. The CDR3 sequence: CASSWGTGGTEAFF. Written as DNA, the CDR3 is TGTGCCAGCAGCTGGGGGACAGGGGGCACTGAAGCTTTCTTT.